This TCR beta chain was found in a study of shared clonotypes between healthy human individuals. Generated by immunoSEQ multiplex PCR, the TCRdb table keeps only in-frame clones and is missing some. The table lists 1,100,000 or so clones, around three quarters of them singletons. The V and J ends lost 0 bases and 3 bases respectively, with 7 bases between them. Germline V CDR1 and CDR2: SGHRS, YFSETQ. The CDR3 has 13 amino acids. Points on this clone: The sample contains more than one DNA sequence encoding this CDR3.

The sequencing sample was made of memory CD4+ T cells from PBMCs. The subset here: CD45RA-negative fraction. The chain is built from TRBV5-1 and TRBJ2-7; D possibly corresponds to TRBD1 (5 bases). This receptor was taken from a man aged 18 to 29 in good health. Some clones in this sample may be carry-over from other donors' samples. Here the CDR3 reads CASSLGQLYEQYF. The CDR3 bases are TGCGCCAGCAGCTTGGGACAGCTCTACGAGCAGTACTTC.